Sequencing of this T cell receptor (beta chain) was carried out in a study of control samples from healthy donors and cancer patients (dated by TCRdb to 2020 to 2021). As to this clone: Its binding antigen is unknown. The sample holds no much larger clone one base away, and base qualities are not on file.

After removal of 5 bases from V and 4 bases from J, the junction retains 10 bases not matched to a gene. The CDR3 runs 15 amino acids, cysteine and phenylalanine included. Kept here is only the CDR3 DNA, which spans 45 bases and is read in frame from base 1. CDR1 LGHNA and CDR2 YNFKEQ were looked up in the germline V gene. Libraries were constructed by the immunoSEQ multiplex PCR assay. TCRdb carries this immuneACCESS record with in-frame sequences only. Its versions omit some clonotypes, under half of them owing to an unresolved V gene in the studies checked, with the rest unexplained. Recorded for this sample are around 130,000 clones; 70% to 90% of them occurred a single time. Approximately 3.2% of the sample goes to the ten largest clones.

This TCR was sampled from a man aged 50 to 59 in good health. The V gene is TRBV4-2 and the J gene is TRBJ2-5; 7 of the junction bases match TRBD2. The sequenced material came from blood. The nucleotides read TGTGCCAGCAGCTCAGGACTAGTAGGTACAGAGACCCAGTACTTC. Its translation reads: CASSSGLVGTETQYF.